These T cell receptor beta chains were read from a single sample in a study of cytomegalovirus exposure and HLA in healthy donors. Assay: immunoSEQ multiplex PCR; the TCRdb copy retains only in-frame clones and omits some. The sample has some 38,000 clones, 68% seen once. The sample comprised PBMCs. All receptors derive from a man aged 40-55 years in good health and CMV-seronegative. The CDR3 runs from the conserved cysteine through the conserved F or W. D genes are given only for firm matches. Not all rows give a size; the values are once, few, many and, for expanded clones, a class.

abundance: few; d_gene: NA; v_gene: TRBV6-1; len: 14; j_gene: TRBJ2-7; CDR3nt: TGTGCCAGCAGTGAAGTGGGCAGGGGGGACGAGCAGTACTTC; CDR3aa: CASSEVGRGDEQYF
abundance: NA; d_gene: NA; v_gene: TRBV4-1; len: 15; j_gene: TRBJ2-1; CDR3nt: TGCGCCAGCAGCCAACCGCCCGGGGGTCGGAATGAGCAGTTCTTC; CDR3aa: CASSQPPGGRNEQFF
abundance: NA; d_gene: NA; v_gene: TRBV5-4; len: 15; j_gene: TRBJ1-2; CDR3nt: TGTGCCAGCAGCGATCCCGGGCAACAGGTCTATGGCTACACCTTC; CDR3aa: CASSDPGQQVYGYTF
abundance: NA; d_gene: TRBD1; v_gene: TRBV30; len: 15; j_gene: TRBJ2-5; CDR3nt: TGTGCCTGGAGCTCTCAACCGGGACAGGGAGAGACCCAGTACTTC; CDR3aa: CAWSSQPGQGETQYF
abundance: NA; d_gene: NA; v_gene: TRBV9; len: 19; j_gene: TRBJ2-5; CDR3nt: TGTGCCAGCAGCGTAGAATATTCATGGACAAAGAATACCCAAGAGACCCAGTACTTC; CDR3aa: CASSVEYSWTKNTQETQYF
abundance: NA; d_gene: TRBD1; v_gene: TRBV29-1; len: 17; j_gene: TRBJ1-2; CDR3nt: TGCAGCGTTGTAGGGGGGACATCGGGACAGGGTCAGGGTGGCTACACCTTC; CDR3aa: CSVVGGTSGQGQGGYTF
abundance: NA; d_gene: NA; v_gene: TRBV30; len: 15; j_gene: TRBJ1-2; CDR3nt: TGTGCCTGGAGGGTAGGGTTGGGAGCTAACTATGGCTACACCTTC; CDR3aa: CAWRVGLGANYGYTF
abundance: few; d_gene: TRBD1; v_gene: TRBV7-9; len: 14; j_gene: TRBJ1-6; CDR3nt: TGTGCCAGCACCGACGGGACAGATAATTCACCCCTCCACTTT; CDR3aa: CASTDGTDNSPLHF
abundance: once; d_gene: NA; v_gene: TRBV30; len: 16; j_gene: TRBJ1-2; CDR3nt: TGTGCCTGGAGTGTACTAGGGCAAATAGCTAACTATGGCTACACCTTC; CDR3aa: CAWSVLGQIANYGYTF
abundance: NA; d_gene: NA; v_gene: TRBV19; len: 16; j_gene: TRBJ1-2; CDR3nt: TGTGCCAGTAGTACCTCGGGACTCCAAGGGGACTATGGCTACACCTTC; CDR3aa: CASSTSGLQGDYGYTF
abundance: NA; d_gene: NA; v_gene: TRBV30; len: 11; j_gene: TRBJ2-3; CDR3nt: TGTGCCTGGCAGTACACAGATACGCAGTATTTT; CDR3aa: CAWQYTDTQYF
abundance: few; d_gene: NA; v_gene: TRBV10-3; len: 15; j_gene: TRBJ1-5; CDR3nt: TGTGCCATCAGTGTAGGGGGGGACGGCAATCAGCCCCAGCATTTT; CDR3aa: CAISVGGDGNQPQHF
abundance: NA; d_gene: NA; v_gene: TRBV6-5; len: 15; j_gene: TRBJ1-4; CDR3nt: TGTGCCAGCAGTTACGGGCAGGGCCTTGTGGAAAAACTGTTTTTT; CDR3aa: CASSYGQGLVEKLFF
abundance: NA; d_gene: TRBD1; v_gene: TRBV29-1; len: 13; j_gene: TRBJ1-2; CDR3nt: TGCAGCGTGGGCGGACAGGCATCGTTTGGCTACACCTTC; CDR3aa: CSVGGQASFGYTF
abundance: NA; d_gene: NA; v_gene: TRBV28; len: 14; j_gene: TRBJ1-3; CDR3nt: TGTGCCAGCAGTCACCCGGGTCTACGAAACACCATATATTTT; CDR3aa: CASSHPGLRNTIYF
abundance: NA; d_gene: TRBD1; v_gene: TRBV6-5; len: 14; j_gene: TRBJ2-7; CDR3nt: TGTGCCAGCAGCCCCGGGACAGGGGACTACGAGCAGTACTTC; CDR3aa: CASSPGTGDYEQYF
abundance: NA; d_gene: NA; v_gene: TRBV30; len: 13; j_gene: TRBJ1-2; CDR3nt: TGTGCCTGGAGTGGTCACTCTAACTATGGCTACACCTTC; CDR3aa: CAWSGHSNYGYTF
abundance: NA; d_gene: NA; v_gene: TRBV7-2; len: 18; j_gene: TRBJ1-1; CDR3nt: TGTGCCAGCAGCTTAGCCCTCGTGACAGAAGCCATGAACACTGAAGCTTTCTTT; CDR3aa: CASSLALVTEAMNTEAFF
abundance: NA; d_gene: NA; v_gene: TRBV29-1; len: 13; j_gene: TRBJ1-1; CDR3nt: TGCAGCGTTGCTCGACAGTTGAACACTGAAGCTTTCTTT; CDR3aa: CSVARQLNTEAFF
abundance: NA; d_gene: NA; v_gene: TRBV29-1; len: 13; j_gene: TRBJ1-5; CDR3nt: TGCAGCGTGGGGGGTGAGAACAATCAGCCCCAGCATTTT; CDR3aa: CSVGGENNQPQHF
abundance: NA; d_gene: NA; v_gene: TRBV7-9; len: 11; j_gene: TRBJ2-4; CDR3nt: TGTGCCAGCAGCTTAGGAGGCATTCAGTACTTC; CDR3aa: CASSLGGIQYF
abundance: NA; d_gene: NA; v_gene: TRBV9; len: 15; j_gene: TRBJ1-4; CDR3nt: TGTGCCAGCAGCGTTAACGGTGCAACTAATGAAAAACTGTTTTTT; CDR3aa: CASSVNGATNEKLFF
abundance: NA; d_gene: NA; v_gene: TRBV9; len: 12; j_gene: TRBJ2-3; CDR3nt: TGTGCCAGCAGCACTCGTCTAGATACGCAGTATTTT; CDR3aa: CASSTRLDTQYF
abundance: NA; d_gene: TRBD1; v_gene: TRBV28; len: 15; j_gene: TRBJ1-5; CDR3nt: TGTGCCAGCAGTCCGCGACAGGGGTTCAATCAGCCCCAGCATTTT; CDR3aa: CASSPRQGFNQPQHF
abundance: NA; d_gene: NA; v_gene: TRBV30; len: 14; j_gene: TRBJ1-2; CDR3nt: TGTGCCTGGAGCCCCGGAAGGTCGGGGTATGGCTACACCTTC; CDR3aa: CAWSPGRSGYGYTF
abundance: few; d_gene: NA; v_gene: TRBV30; len: 13; j_gene: TRBJ2-4; CDR3nt: TGTGCCTGGAGTGAGAACAGGTTAAACATTCAGTACTTC; CDR3aa: CAWSENRLNIQYF
abundance: NA; d_gene: TRBD2; v_gene: TRBV10-3; len: 14; j_gene: TRBJ2-1; CDR3nt: TGTGCCATCAGTCGCGGCGGGGGGGACAATGAGCAGTTCTTC; CDR3aa: CAISRGGGDNEQFF
abundance: NA; d_gene: TRBD1; v_gene: TRBV5-1; len: 15; j_gene: TRBJ2-1; CDR3nt: TGCGCCAGCACCCGGGGACAGGGGGCCTACAATGAGCAGTTCTTC; CDR3aa: CASTRGQGAYNEQFF
abundance: NA; d_gene: NA; v_gene: TRBV7-9; len: 14; j_gene: TRBJ2-3; CDR3nt: TGTGCCAGCAGCTTAGGACACCACCCAGATACGCAGTATTTT; CDR3aa: CASSLGHHPDTQYF
abundance: NA; d_gene: NA; v_gene: TRBV7-2; len: 13; j_gene: TRBJ1-2; CDR3nt: TGTGCCAGCACCAAGCGGGATTCTTTGGGCTACACCTTC; CDR3aa: CASTKRDSLGYTF
abundance: NA; d_gene: TRBD1; v_gene: TRBV6-6; len: 14; j_gene: TRBJ2-7; CDR3nt: TGTGCCAGCAGTTCTCCGGGACAGGGTGGCGAGCAGTACTTC; CDR3aa: CASSSPGQGGEQYF
abundance: NA; d_gene: TRBD1; v_gene: TRBV28; len: 15; j_gene: TRBJ1-1; CDR3nt: TGTGCCAGCAGTACGTACAGGGGGCTGAACACTGAAGCTTTCTTT; CDR3aa: CASSTYRGLNTEAFF
abundance: NA; d_gene: TRBD1; v_gene: TRBV7-2; len: 14; j_gene: TRBJ1-2; CDR3nt: TGTGCCAGCAGCTTGACAGGGGATGGCTATGGCTACACCTTC; CDR3aa: CASSLTGDGYGYTF
abundance: NA; d_gene: NA; v_gene: TRBV5-8; len: 15; j_gene: TRBJ2-7; CDR3nt: TGTGCCAGCAGCTTGCGTTCCGGGATTGTGGGCGAGCAGTACTTC; CDR3aa: CASSLRSGIVGEQYF
abundance: NA; d_gene: NA; v_gene: TRBV5-4; len: 14; j_gene: TRBJ1-2; CDR3nt: TGTGCCAGCAGCTTCCCTGGGCAGAACTATGGCTACACCTTC; CDR3aa: CASSFPGQNYGYTF
abundance: NA; d_gene: TRBD1; v_gene: TRBV10-3; len: 14; j_gene: TRBJ1-1; CDR3nt: TGTGCCATCAGTCCGGACAGGGGGGTGACTGAAGCTTTCTTT; CDR3aa: CAISPDRGVTEAFF
abundance: NA; d_gene: NA; v_gene: TRBV4-1; len: 16; j_gene: TRBJ1-5; CDR3nt: TGCGCCAGCAGCCAAGATGGGGGAGGCGGCAATCAGCCCCAGCATTTT; CDR3aa: CASSQDGGGGNQPQHF
abundance: NA; d_gene: NA; v_gene: TRBV5-4; len: 15; j_gene: TRBJ1-1; CDR3nt: TGTGCCAGCAGCTTAAGGGGGAGCCGAGTGGGAGACGCTTTCTTT; CDR3aa: CASSLRGSRVGDAFF
abundance: NA; d_gene: TRBD1; v_gene: TRBV7-2; len: 14; j_gene: TRBJ2-7; CDR3nt: TGTGCCAGCAGCTTACATACAGGGGCCAACGAGCAGTACTTC; CDR3aa: CASSLHTGANEQYF
abundance: few; d_gene: NA; v_gene: TRBV21-1; len: 16; j_gene: TRBJ2-2; CDR3nt: TGTGCCAGCAGCATCGCTAGCGGATTTAACACCGGGGAGCTGTTTTTT; CDR3aa: CASSIASGFNTGELFF
abundance: few; d_gene: NA; v_gene: TRBV6-6; len: 14; j_gene: TRBJ1-1; CDR3nt: TGTGCCAGCAGCCCAGGGACTAACCCTTTTGGCGCTTTCTTT; CDR3aa: CASSPGTNPFGAFF
abundance: NA; d_gene: TRBD2; v_gene: TRBV29-1; len: 11; j_gene: TRBJ2-5; CDR3nt: TGCAGCGGACTAGCGGAAGAGACCCAGTACTTC; CDR3aa: CSGLAEETQYF
abundance: NA; d_gene: NA; v_gene: TRBV9; len: 13; j_gene: TRBJ2-2; CDR3nt: TGTGCCAGCAGCGTAGCTTACACCGGGGAGCTGTTTTTT; CDR3aa: CASSVAYTGELFF
abundance: NA; d_gene: NA; v_gene: TRBV11-2; len: 12; j_gene: TRBJ2-7; CDR3nt: TGTGCCAGCAGCCCCCCAACCTACGAGCAGTACTTC; CDR3aa: CASSPPTYEQYF
abundance: NA; d_gene: NA; v_gene: TRBV5-8; len: 15; j_gene: TRBJ1-2; CDR3nt: TGTGCCAGCAGCTTGGGGTTGAACAGGGCCTATGGCTACACCTTC; CDR3aa: CASSLGLNRAYGYTF